This TCR beta chain is drawn from a study of cytomegalovirus exposure and HLA in healthy donors. About the research overall: Most genotyped donors, over 70% of about 400, had Caucasian-associated genetic ancestry.

On this clone itself: Its antigen remains unknown.

Researchers ran the PCR with 60 Vbeta and 13 Jbeta primers. Here immunoSEQ multiplex PCR was the method, and the copy in TCRdb shows in-frame clones only, minus some. The table includes a few hundred thousand clones, around 83% detected once. Study-wide results and caveats: Later analysis showed TCR association rates varying by HLA locus, highest for DRB1 and lowest for HLA-C. The later analysis indicated that the majority of CMV-associated TCR beta chains appeared HLA-restricted. As immune exposure information, only CMV serostatus was available.

This CDR3 comprises 14 residues. Trimming removed 4 bases from V and 7 bases from J; junction bases left unmatched: 0. From germline, CDR1 is MNHEY and CDR2 SVGAGI. The specimen sequenced was PBMCs. This sequence originates from a woman between 45 and 65 years old in good health and CMV-seropositive. This rearrangement joins TRBV6-5 to TRBJ2-2; 13 positions match TRBD2. CDR3 residues: CASSWTSGGGELFF. The CDR3 DNA follows: TGTGCCAGCAGTTGGACTAGCGGGGGCGGGGAGCTGTTTTTT.